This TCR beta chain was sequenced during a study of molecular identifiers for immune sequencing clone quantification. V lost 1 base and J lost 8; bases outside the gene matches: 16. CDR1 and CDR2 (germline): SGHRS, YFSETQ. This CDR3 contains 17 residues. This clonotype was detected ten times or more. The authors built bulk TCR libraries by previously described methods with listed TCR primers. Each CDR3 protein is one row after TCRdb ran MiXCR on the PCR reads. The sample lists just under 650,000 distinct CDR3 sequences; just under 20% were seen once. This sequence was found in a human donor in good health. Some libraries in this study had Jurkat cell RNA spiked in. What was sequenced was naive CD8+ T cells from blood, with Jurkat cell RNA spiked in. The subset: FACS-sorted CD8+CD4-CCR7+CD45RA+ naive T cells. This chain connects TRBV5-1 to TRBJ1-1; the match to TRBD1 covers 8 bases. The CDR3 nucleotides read TGCGCCAGCAGCTTGTTCGTTATGGGAGACAGGGGCGCCGAAGCTTTCTTT. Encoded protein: CASSLFVMGDRGAEAFF.